The rows below give T cell receptor beta chains drawn from one sample of a study of PD-1 blockade in classical Hodgkin lymphoma. Libraries were prepared by immunoSEQ multiplex PCR; TCRdb keeps only in-frame clonotypes and omits some of them. The data hold about 64,000 clones, with approximately 94% observed a single time. Here the sequenced sample was peripheral blood mononuclear cells (PBMCs), taken before the fourth cycle of nivolumab. Receptors originate from a human donor with classical Hodgkin lymphoma. Both conserved end residues are part of each CDR3. The D gene is left open where the match is weak. Size is stated for part of the rows, as once, few or many counts, or as a class when the clone is expanded.

CASSAGEGGEKLFF,TGTGCCAGCAGCGCCGGAGAGGGGGGAGAAAAACTGTTTTTT,.,TRBJ1-4,few,TRBV4-2
CASSESHGTSNYEQYF,TGTGCCAGCAGTGAATCGCATGGGACGTCAAACTACGAGCAGTACTTC,.,TRBJ2-7,.,TRBV25-1
CASSFYGQPQHF,TGTGCCAGCAGCTTCTATGGTCAGCCCCAGCATTTT,.,TRBJ1-5,.,TRBV7-2
CASSVWRGYYEQYF,TGCGCCAGCAGTGTGTGGAGGGGGTACTACGAGCAGTACTTC,.,TRBJ2-7,.,TRBV10-1
CASSSRAGGRETQYF,TGCGCCAGCAGCTCCCGAGCCGGGGGGCGGGAGACCCAGTACTTC,.,TRBJ2-5,.,TRBV5-1
CASSRTGSINQPQHF,TGTGCCAGCAGTCGAACAGGGAGTATTAATCAGCCCCAGCATTTT,.,TRBJ1-5,.,TRBV28
CASTLIGGASAYEQYF,TGTGCCAGCACCCTTATTGGGGGGGCTAGCGCCTACGAGCAGTACTTC,.,TRBJ2-7,.,TRBV6-6
CASSRWQGDYNEQFF,TGTGCCAGCAGCCGTTGGCAGGGGGACTACAATGAGCAGTTCTTC,TRBD1,TRBJ2-1,.,TRBV14
CASSGTTDTQYF,TGTGCCAGCAGCGGTACCACAGATACGCAGTATTTT,.,TRBJ2-3,.,TRBV11-3
CASHDSYSNQPQHF,TGTGCCAGCCACGACAGCTATAGCAATCAGCCCCAGCATTTT,.,TRBJ1-5,medium-sized,TRBV27
CASRGATGELFF,TGTGCCAGCAGAGGAGCAACCGGGGAGCTGTTTTTT,.,TRBJ2-2,.,TRBV5-6
CAISVAGGGYNEQFF,TGTGCCATCAGTGTTGCAGGGGGCGGTTACAATGAGCAGTTCTTC,TRBD1,TRBJ2-1,.,TRBV10-3
CASTRRSYNEQFF,TGTGCCAGCACCCGGCGTTCCTACAATGAGCAGTTCTTC,.,TRBJ2-1,.,TRBV28
CASSLLAGTGQFF,TGTGCCAGCAGCTTACTAGCGGGCACGGGGCAGTTCTTC,TRBD2,TRBJ2-1,.,TRBV7-9
CASSYDGSGANVLTF,TGTGCCAGCAGTTACGACGGCTCGGGGGCCAACGTCCTGACTTTC,.,TRBJ2-6,.,TRBV6-6
CASSQNRAGNTIYF,TGTGCCAGCAGCCAGAACAGGGCTGGAAACACCATATATTTT,.,TRBJ1-3,.,TRBV7-2
CATSRVRGNTEAFF,TGTGCCACCAGCAGAGTTCGAGGGAACACTGAAGCTTTCTTT,.,TRBJ1-1,.,TRBV15
CASSPLSGTRLNTGELFF,TGTGCCAGCTCACCATTATCCGGGACGCGATTAAACACCGGGGAGCTGTTTTTT,.,TRBJ2-2,.,TRBV18
CSVELAGNTIYF,TGCAGCGTTGAACTGGCTGGAAACACCATATATTTT,.,TRBJ1-3,once,TRBV29-1
CASSEAPGTASRGYTF,TGTGCCAGCAGTGAAGCACCCGGGACCGCTAGTAGGGGCTACACCTTC,.,TRBJ1-2,.,TRBV6-1
CASSETSGRAVAITDTQYF,TGCGCCAGCAGTGAAACTAGCGGGAGGGCCGTAGCGATCACAGATACGCAGTATTTT,TRBD2,TRBJ2-3,.,TRBV10-1
CASSQDIAGERGELFF,TGCGCCAGCAGCCAAGATATCGCGGGAGAGAGAGGGGAGCTGTTTTTT,TRBD2,TRBJ2-2,.,TRBV4-1
CASTQGARRGANTGELFF,TGTGCCAGCACCCAGGGGGCGCGGCGGGGGGCGAACACCGGGGAGCTGTTTTTT,.,TRBJ2-2,.,TRBV11-2
CASSQRPGKDQPQHF,TGTGCCAGTAGTCAACGCCCCGGGAAAGATCAGCCCCAGCATTTT,.,TRBJ1-5,.,TRBV19
CASSPIERGTDTQYF,TGCGCCAGCAGCCCAATAGAAAGAGGCACAGATACGCAGTATTTT,.,TRBJ2-3,.,TRBV4-1
CASSRTESQETQYF,TGTGCCAGCAGTCGGACTGAATCGCAGGAGACCCAGTACTTC,.,TRBJ2-5,.,TRBV7-9
CASSSPGLAGEINEQFF,TGTGCCAGCAGCTCCCCCGGACTAGCGGGGGAAATCAATGAGCAGTTCTTC,TRBD2,TRBJ2-1,once,TRBV7-9